This TCR beta chain stems from a study of T cell responses to AZD1222 COVID-19 vaccine. About the study: Analyses pooled second doses at about 4 or about 12 weeks.

The repertoire was sequenced with immunoSEQ multiplex PCR; TCRdb's copy has only in-frame clones and lacks some. The sample consists of over 110,000 clones, 70% to 90% of them appearing once. Broader study findings: Repertoires were obtained solely post-peak T cell response.

Concerning this clone: Antigen unknown.

The sequence was obtained from an adult in good health. This sample comprised peripheral blood, obtained on day 0 of AZD1222 vaccination.

The CDR3 reads CASSRSTRFHEQFF. As DNA, the CDR3 is TGTGCCAGCAGTCGCAGCACTAGATTCCATGAGCAGTTCTTC. The chain uses TRBV7-8 and TRBJ2-1; TRBD2 is a possible D gene (5 bases). The CDR3 loop spans 14 amino acids. Deletions cut 6 bases from V and 8 bases from J, with 17 bases between. Per germline, CDR1 SGHVS and CDR2 FQNEAQ.